This T cell receptor (beta chain) was sequenced in a study of neurological immune-mediated disorders. Findings of the study overall: No CDR3 amino acid sequences were shared by expanded clones across subjects, suggesting private repertoires in all groups. HTLV-1-associated myelopathy led in TCR clonal expansion, while multiple sclerosis ranked lowest, below healthy controls.

The CDR3 loop spans 14 amino acids. Trimming removed 1 base at V and 5 bases at J, with 11 bases between. Germline V CDR1 and CDR2: LGHDT, YNNKEL (reference sequence). This clonotype was seen repeatedly, ten times or more. Its antigen is as yet unknown. Time point here: longitudinal time-point 2. PBMCs stored at -80 C, numbering 2 million, were the origin of the unsorted libraries. Synthesis of cDNA was performed by 5'RACE using 10-nucleotide random UMIs. One entry per CDR3 protein results from TCRdb running MiXCR on the 5' RACE reads. The sample contains about 49,000 distinct CDR3 sequences, around 14% of which appear only once.

Sequencing was carried out using PBMCs. The rearrangement uses TRBV3-1 and TRBJ2-5; D may be TRBD2 (7 bases). The TCR sequence derives from a male donor with HTLV-1-associated myelopathy (HAM/TSP). The DNA for the CDR3 is TGTGCCAGCAGCCAAGCGGGGGGCAGGGAGACCCAGTACTTC. As protein: CASSQAGGRETQYF.